These T cell receptor beta chains were read from a single sample in a study of T-cell memory formation after mild COVID-19. TCRdb fed the 5' RACE reads into MiXCR, producing one record per CDR3 protein. Altogether around 250,000 distinct CDR3 sequences are present, 15% being singletons, with the ten largest covering 2% to 2.5%. The source material was PBMCs or a T cell subset sorted from them (not recorded which). Receptors originate from an adult woman who had mild COVID-19 (a few samples of this study predate the infection). Cell type and time point are not known. Both conserved end residues are part of each CDR3. A D gene is named only where the DNA matches it firmly. Only some rows state a clone size, as once, few, many or a class for expanded clones.

d_call j_call clone_size v_call cdr3_nt cdr3_aa
- TRBJ1-5 few TRBV6-4 TGTGCCAGAGAGGGACCCTACACTCATAGCAATCAGCCCCAGCATTTT CAREGPYTHSNQPQHF
TRBD2 TRBJ2-7 - TRBV7-9 TGTGCCAGCAGCTTAGCGGGGACTAGCATCGGGCAGTACTTC CASSLAGTSIGQYF
TRBD2 TRBJ2-5 - TRBV6-2/TRBV6-3 TGTGCCAGCAGTTACTGGGGGGGGCAAGAGACCCAGTACTTC CASSYWGGQETQYF
TRBD2 TRBJ2-1 many TRBV4-1 TGCGCCAGCAGCCGCGGACTAGCGGGGGGGACGGGCAATGAGCAGTTCTTC CASSRGLAGGTGNEQFF
- TRBJ2-1 - TRBV7-3 TGTGCCAGCAGCTTACGCCCGAATTACAATGAGCAGTTCTTC CASSLRPNYNEQFF
- TRBJ2-1 few TRBV4-2 TGTGCCAGCAGCCAAGTCTCGAGGAACTCCTACAATGAGCAGTTCTTC CASSQVSRNSYNEQFF
TRBD1 TRBJ2-1 - TRBV24-1 TGTGCCACCAGCCCCGGGGACAGGGCCTACAATGAGCAGTTCTTC CATSPGDRAYNEQFF
TRBD2 TRBJ2-7 - TRBV18 TGTGCCACGGGGGGATTCTCCTACGAGCAGTACTTC CATGGFSYEQYF
- TRBJ1-1 few TRBV12-5 TGTGCTAGTGGTTTGAACTGGGAAGGTGCTTTCTTT CASGLNWEGAFF
TRBD1 TRBJ1-2 - TRBV28 TGTGCCAGCAGACTAACAGGGGTCGGCTACACCTTC CASRLTGVGYTF
- TRBJ2-7 many TRBV7-2 TGTGCCAGCGCTCGCGGGACTTTCTACGAGCAGTACTTC CASARGTFYEQYF
TRBD2 TRBJ2-7 few TRBV7-2 TGTGCCAGCAGGGGACTAGCGGGAGGTCTGTACTTC CASRGLAGGLYF
TRBD1 TRBJ2-7 - TRBV20-1 TGCAGTGCTAGGGGCAAACCCGACAGGGACCTCTACGAGCAGTACTTC CSARGKPDRDLYEQYF
- TRBJ2-7 few TRBV21-1 TGTGCCAGCAGCGGGCCTCGCCAGCGGTCGGTCCACGAGCAGTACTTC CASSGPRQRSVHEQYF
- TRBJ2-5 few TRBV29-1 TGCAGCGTTGTCGTTCGCGGGTCTGGGGAGACCCAGTACTTC CSVVVRGSGETQYF
- TRBJ2-1 - TRBV24-1 TGTGCCACCCGAGGGGGAGTATCCAATGAGCAGTTCTTC CATRGGVSNEQFF
- TRBJ1-2 - TRBV11-3 TGTGCCAGCAGCTTAGACGGTCAGGGAAGCTATGGCTACACCTTC CASSLDGQGSYGYTF
- TRBJ2-3 few TRBV5-1 TGCGCCAGCAGCTTGGCCCTGGGCCATTCAGCGGATACGCAGTATTTT CASSLALGHSADTQYF
TRBD1 TRBJ2-7 many TRBV7-9 TGTGCCAGCAGCTTAGGGGGGACAGGGAGGACCTACGAGCAGTACTTC CASSLGGTGRTYEQYF
TRBD2 TRBJ2-7 - TRBV7-2 TGTGCCAGCAGCTCAAGGACTAGCGGGGGGTCCGGGAAATCCTACGAGCAGTACTTC CASSSRTSGGSGKSYEQYF
- TRBJ1-2 - TRBV10-2 TGCGCCAGCAGTGATCCGGGGTTTGGCTACACCTTC CASSDPGFGYTF
- TRBJ1-1 few TRBV29-1 TGCAGCGCAAACGAACAGGCGACGAACACTGAAGCTTTCTTT CSANEQATNTEAFF
- TRBJ2-6 few TRBV4-1 TGCGCCAGCAGCCAGTTTAGGACGGGCAGGTCTGGGGCCAACGTCCTGACTTTC CASSQFRTGRSGANVLTF
- TRBJ2-7 - TRBV6-2/TRBV6-3 TGTGCCAGCGGCGCCTACGAGCAGTACTTC CASGAYEQYF
TRBD2 TRBJ2-1 - TRBV20-1 TGCAGTGCTAGATCGGGAGGGGACGTTGAGCAGTTCTTC CSARSGGDVEQFF
- TRBJ2-5 many TRBV5-6 TGTGCCAGCAGCCGATTGGAGACCCAGTACTTC CASSRLETQYF
- TRBJ2-2 - TRBV5-1 TGCGCCAGCAGCTTGGGCACCGGGGAGCTGATTTTT CASSLGTGELIF
- TRBJ1-1 - TRBV21-1 - CASSKVGGGNTEAFF
TRBD2 TRBJ2-2 many TRBV5-1 TGCGCCAGCAAAATGGTAGCGGGACCCGGGGAGCTGTTTTTT CASKMVAGPGELFF
- TRBJ1-5 many TRBV6-5 TGTGCCAGCAGGCAGAACAGCAATCAGCCCCAGCATTTT CASRQNSNQPQHF
TRBD1 TRBJ1-5 - TRBV5-6 TGTGCCAGCAGCTTGGCCCGGGACAGGTATCAGCCCCAGCATTTT CASSLARDRYQPQHF
- TRBJ1-3 few TRBV6-1 TGTGCCAGCATGGAGGTCGGGGGCTTCGGAAACACCATATATTTT CASMEVGGFGNTIYF
- TRBJ2-1 many TRBV5-1 TGCGCCAGCAGCGAAATATTGGGACGGATGGATCATGAGCAGTTCTTC CASSEILGRMDHEQFF
- TRBJ1-5 - TRBV5-1 TGCGCCAGCAGCTTGGACGGGGGCGGCAATCAGCCCCAGCATTTT CASSLDGGGNQPQHF
- TRBJ1-2 - TRBV7-2 TGTGCCAGCAGCTTCGACGGAAACTATGGCTACACCTTC CASSFDGNYGYTF
TRBD2 TRBJ2-1 - TRBV11-3 TGTGCCAGCAGCTTAGTAGCGGGAGGGCGTAATGAGCAGTTCTTC CASSLVAGGRNEQFF